This T cell receptor (beta chain) was profiled in a study of shared clonotypes between healthy human individuals. Study conclusions and caveats: Larger estimated richness was generally seen in naive subsets than in memory subsets. Depth was large, yet rarefaction showed that sorted-subset sequencing was incomplete.

A word on this clone: Its antigen is undetermined. With a far larger clone one base away, a read error is the likely cause. Within the sample, other DNA sequences also encode this same CDR3.

V was pared by 0 bases and J by 5 bases, with 2 bases between. In germline, CDR1 is LNHNV, CDR2 YYDKDF (reference sequence). This CDR3 has 12 residues. The input for sorted-subset replicate PCRs was approximately 200 ng DNA, around 27,000 T cell genomes. Original processing notes: With immunoSEQ giving junction-only sequences and no quality scores, filtering differed. The method was immunoSEQ multiplex PCR; TCRdb's version includes in-frame clones alone and lacks a portion of them. That table gives V, J and clone size, and the DNA gave D and trimming. The data hold about 1 million clones, with around 74% observed a single time.

Sequencing used memory CD4+ T cells sorted from blood. Sample subset: CD45RA-negative fraction. V gene TRBV15 combines with J gene TRBJ1-5, with D unresolved. This receptor was taken from a man younger than 35 in good health. The DNA of the CDR3 is TGTGCCACCAGCAGAGACGATCAGCCCCAGCATTTT. Amino acids: CATSRDDQPQHF.